These 17 T cell receptor beta chains share one sample of origin, sequenced in a study of T cells in Graves' hyperthyroidism and ophthalmopathy. Using RNA transcripts as the source, TCR beta CDR3 regions were amplified. The TCR CDR3 was amplified in a first-round RT-PCR using the HTBI primer set. One entry per CDR3 protein results from TCRdb running MiXCR on the multiplex PCR reads. The sample lists approximately 600,000 distinct CDR3 sequences; 20% were seen once. The sequenced material came from blood. Every receptor here comes from a young man with Graves' ophthalmopathy.

The J gene is TRBJ2-3, the V gene TRBV20-1, with D maybe TRBD1 (5 bases). The CDR3 loop spans 17 amino acids. Per the germline V gene, CDR1 is DFQATT and CDR2 is SNEGSKA (reference sequence). V shed 1 base and J shed 1 base, with 18 bases lying between them. Here the CDR3 DNA reads TGCAGTGCTAGAGGGGCCCGCAGGCAGACAGGCACAGATACGCAGTATTTT. Translation gives CSARGARRQTGTDTQYF.

This clonotype appeared many times. As DNA, the CDR3 is TGCAGTGCTAGTTATCTAGCGGGGGGCTACGAGCAGTACTTC. Protein sequence: CSASYLAGGYEQYF. The V call is TRBV20-1, the J call TRBJ2-7, with 11 bases lining up with TRBD2. The CDR3 consists of 14 residues. V shed 3 bases, J shed 3 bases, and the junction held 4 bases outside the gene matches. Germline V gives CDR1 DFQATT, CDR2 SNEGSKA (reference sequence).

This clonotype was found a few times. This may be a read error: a much more frequent sequence differs by one nucleotide. This chain connects TRBV28 to TRBJ2-3; D call uncertain. CDR1 MDHEN and CDR2 SYDVKM come from the germline V gene. This CDR3 has 15 residues. Trimming took 1 base from V and 1 from J, leaving 9 bases between them. As DNA, the CDR3 is TGTGCCAGCAGTTTATCCCAAACTGGCACAGATACGCAGTATTTT. This encodes CASSLSQTGTDTQYF.

The gene calls are TRBV11-2 and TRBJ2-7; a weak D match, TRBD2 (6 bases). Between the trimmed V and J ends, which lost 5 bases and 3 bases, there was a span of 17 bases. There are 15 residues in the CDR3. CDR1 SGHAT and CDR2 FQNNGV come from the germline V gene. The CDR3 sequence is CASSAFTKEGYEQYF. The CDR3, as DNA: TGTGCCAGCAGCGCGTTTACTAAGGAGGGCTACGAGCAGTACTTC.

A few counts support this clonotype. The CDR3 nucleotides are TGCAGCGTTGGCAGGGGGCAGGCAGATACGCAGTATTTT. This gives the protein CSVGRGQADTQYF. The chain couples TRBV29-1 to TRBJ2-3; 8 bases are a match to TRBD1. Germline CDR1 is SQVTM and CDR2 is ANQGSEA. This CDR3 spans 13 amino acids. The trim removed 4 bases at V and 4 bases at J, leaving 4 bases unmatched.

To note about this clonotype: This sequence may be a read error, since a much larger clone differs from it by one base. This rearrangement joins TRBV2 to TRBJ2-7; the D gene could be TRBD1 or TRBD2 (6 bases each). The CDR3 extends over 16 amino acids. CDR1 is SNHLY, CDR2 FYNNEI, per germline. CDR3 coding DNA: TGTCCCAGCAGTGTGGAGGGCGGGACAAGCTCCTACGAGCAGTACTTC. This sequence encodes CPSSVEGGTSSYEQYF.

In the case of this clonotype: One end of the junction varies from germline; a read error may be responsible. This rearrangement joins TRBV7-9 to TRBJ1-1; unclear D gene. The CDR3 consists of 14 residues. From germline, CDR1 is SEHNR and CDR2 FQNEAQ (reference sequence). The CDR3 DNA follows: TGTGCCAGCAGCGGCGACGGGCTGAACATTGAAGCTTTCTTT. Amino acid sequence: CASSGDGLNIEAFF. The whole variable domain, remainder taken from reference TRBV7-9 and TRBJ1-1, is DTGVSQNPRHKITKRGQNVTFRCDPISEHNRLYWYRQTLGQGPEFLTYFQNEAQLEKSRLLSDRFSAERPKGSFSTLEIQRTEQGDSAMYLCASSGDGLNIEAFFGQGTRLTVV.

There are many counts of this clonotype. V is TRBV11-2 and J is TRBJ2-5; 10 bases are a match to TRBD1. The CDR3 is 16 amino acids. Germline V CDR1 and CDR2: SGHAT, FQNNGV. V lost 6 bases to trimming and J lost 1 base; unmatched junction nucleotides: 8. The CDR3 protein is CASRKGTGAIQETQYF. The DNA of the CDR3 is TGTGCCAGCAGGAAGGGGACAGGGGCGATCCAAGAGACCCAGTACTTC.

This clonotype was detected many times. The CDR3 protein is CATAPRTSGRPGETQYF. In DNA form, the CDR3 reads TGTGCCACCGCCCCCAGGACTAGCGGGAGGCCGGGGGAGACCCAGTACTTC. This chain connects TRBV24-1 to TRBJ2-5; 14 nucleotides agree with TRBD2. The CDR3 is made up of 17 amino acids. Germline assignment: CDR1 KGHDR and CDR2 SFDVKD. Losses at the gene ends were 9 bases for V and 5 bases for J; bases not matched to a gene: 13.

The rearrangement joins TRBV10-3 to TRBJ2-5, with TRBD2 matching over 8 bases. Germline trimming cut 0 bases from V and 2 bases from J; bases unmatched to any gene: 14. Germline loops: CDR1 ENHRY, CDR2 SYGVKD. There are 19 residues in the CDR3. CDR3 in amino acids: CAISESSGRLGGGQETQYF. The CDR3 region has the DNA TGTGCCATCAGTGAGTCGAGCGGGAGACTCGGCGGGGGGCAAGAGACCCAGTACTTC.

This clonotype was observed many times. V is TRBV30 and J is TRBJ1-1; tentatively, D is TRBD1 (6 bases). This CDR3 is built from 13 residues. CDR1 is GTSNPN, CDR2 SVGIG, per germline (reference sequence). The ends were cut back, 0 bases at V and 5 bases at J, with 10 bases in the middle. CDR3 amino acids: CAWSVSGDTEAFF. The CDR3 nucleotides read TGTGCCTGGAGTGTTTCAGGGGATACTGAAGCTTTCTTT. Filled out from reference TRBV30 and TRBJ1-1, the complete variable domain reads SQTIHQWPATLVQPVGSPLSLECTVEGTSNPNLYWYRQAAGRGLQLLFYSVGIGQISSEVPQNLSASRPQDRQFILSSKKLLLSDSGFYLCAWSVSGDTEAFFGQGTRLTVV.

This clonotype was recorded at least ten times. The rearrangement uses TRBV3-1 and TRBJ2-1; no clear D gene. Germline CDR1 LGHDT, CDR2 YNNKEL (reference sequence). V lost 6 bases, J lost 7 bases, and 10 bases lay in between. This CDR3 is 12 amino acids long. The CDR3 is CASRDVFNEQFF. The DNA of the CDR3 is TGTGCCAGCAGGGACGTCTTTAATGAGCAGTTCTTC.

The rearrangement links TRBV7-2 to TRBJ2-2; tentatively, D is TRBD1 (5 bases). CDR3 length: 15 amino acids. In germline, CDR1 is SGHTA, CDR2 FQGNSA. The ends were cut back, 6 bases at V and 0 bases at J, with 11 bases in the middle. Here the CDR3 DNA reads TGTGCCAGCAGTCCGACAGCTACGAACACCGGGGAGCTGTTTTTT. This translates into CASSPTATNTGELFF.

The chain employs TRBV7-2 and TRBJ2-1; perhaps D is TRBD1 or TRBD2 (6 bases each). CDR1 is SGHTA, CDR2 FQGNSA, per germline. V was trimmed by 0 bases and J by 3 bases, leaving 18 bases between them. The CDR3 is 18 residues long. CDR3 bases: TGTGCCAGCAGCTTAGCGAAGACTCGGGGGCGTCTCTACAATGAGCAGTTCTTC. This translates into CASSLAKTRGRLYNEQFF.

In its sample, this clonotype was seen many times. The chain combines TRBV11-2 with TRBJ2-5; D perhaps matches TRBD1 (6 bases). This CDR3 is built from 15 residues. Trimming shortened V by 2 bases and J by 4 bases, and 14 bases separated the two germline ends. Germline V lookup: CDR1 SGHAT, CDR2 FQNNGV. CDR3 nucleotide sequence: TGTGCCAGCAGCTTATCGGCAGGGGCCCGAGAGACCCAGTACTTC. Its translation: CASSLSAGARETQYF.

In its sample, this clonotype was seen many times. V and J are TRBV12-3 or TRBV12-4 and TRBJ1-5; D unresolved. V shed 0 bases and J shed 0 bases, with 9 bases lying between them. This CDR3 spans 16 amino acids. The CDR3 DNA reads as TGTGCCAGCAGTTTAGCGGCGGTAGATAGCAATCAGCCCCAGCATTTT. Translating it yields CASSLAAVDSNQPQHF.

This clonotype was observed many times. The V call is TRBV28, the J call TRBJ1-6; D not certain. The CDR3 consists of 14 residues. V was pared by 3 bases and J by 13 bases, with 16 bases between. The germline gives CDR1 MDHEN, CDR2 SYDVKM. CDR3 amino acids: CASSLGNLFIPLHF. CDR3 DNA sequence: TGTGCCAGCAGTTTGGGGAATCTCTTTATTCCCCTCCACTTT.